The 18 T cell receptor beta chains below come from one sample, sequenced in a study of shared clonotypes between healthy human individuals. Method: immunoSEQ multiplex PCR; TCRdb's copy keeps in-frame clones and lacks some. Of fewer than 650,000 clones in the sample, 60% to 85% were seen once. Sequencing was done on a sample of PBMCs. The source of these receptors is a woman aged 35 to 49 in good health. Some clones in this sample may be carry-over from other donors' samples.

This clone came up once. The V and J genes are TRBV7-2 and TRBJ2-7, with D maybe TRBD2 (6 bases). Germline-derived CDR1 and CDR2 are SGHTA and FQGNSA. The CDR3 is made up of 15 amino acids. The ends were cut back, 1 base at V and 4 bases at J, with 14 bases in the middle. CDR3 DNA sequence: TGTGCCAGCAGCTTAGACGGGACTCATAAATACGAGCAGTACTTC. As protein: CASSLDGTHKYEQYF.

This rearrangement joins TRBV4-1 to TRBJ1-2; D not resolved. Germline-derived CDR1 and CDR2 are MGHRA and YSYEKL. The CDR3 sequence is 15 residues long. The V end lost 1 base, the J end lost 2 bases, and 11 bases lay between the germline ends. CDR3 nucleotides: TGCGCCAGCAGCCAAGTCGGGCGGGCAAACTATGGCTACACCTTC. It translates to CASSQVGRANYGYTF.

DNA for the CDR3: TGTGCCAGCAGTTTGCTAGCGAAAAGCACAGATACGCAGTATTTT. Amino acids: CASSLLAKSTDTQYF. This chain links TRBV28 with TRBJ2-3; maybe TRBD2 (6 bases). The V gene's germline CDR1 is MDHEN and CDR2 SYDVKM. V lost 3 bases and J lost 0, with 10 bases in between. The CDR3 totals 15 residues.

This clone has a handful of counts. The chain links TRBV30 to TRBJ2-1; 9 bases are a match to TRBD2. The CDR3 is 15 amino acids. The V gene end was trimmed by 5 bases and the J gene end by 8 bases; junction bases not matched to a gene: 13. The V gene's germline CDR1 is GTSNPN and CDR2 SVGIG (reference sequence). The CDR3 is CAWAPGLAIGDEQFF. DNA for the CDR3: TGTGCCTGGGCGCCGGGACTAGCAATTGGCGATGAGCAGTTCTTC.

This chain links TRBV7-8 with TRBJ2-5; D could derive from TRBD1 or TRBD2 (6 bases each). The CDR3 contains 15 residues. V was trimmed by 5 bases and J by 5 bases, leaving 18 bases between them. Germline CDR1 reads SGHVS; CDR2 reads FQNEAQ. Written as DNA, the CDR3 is TGTGCCAGCAGCACCCGGTGGGGGGCCCGGGAGACCCAGTACTTC. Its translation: CASSTRWGARETQYF.

The CDR3 loop is CASSTDRESTDTQYF. The CDR3, as DNA: TGTGCCAGCAGCACCGACAGGGAGAGCACAGATACGCAGTATTTT. The genes are TRBV5-4 and TRBJ2-3; 7 nucleotides line up with TRBD1. The CDR3 totals 15 residues. Germline CDR1 is SGHNT and CDR2 is YYREEE (reference sequence). Unmatched junction bases numbered 5, after V lost 4 bases and J lost 0 bases. Looking up the rest from reference TRBV5-4 and TRBJ2-3 gives the full variable domain: ETGVTQSPTHLIKTRGQQVTLRCSSQSGHNTVSWYQQALGQGPQFIFQYYREEENGRGNFPPRFSGLQFPNYSSELNVNALELDDSALYLCASSTDRESTDTQYFGPGTRLTVL.

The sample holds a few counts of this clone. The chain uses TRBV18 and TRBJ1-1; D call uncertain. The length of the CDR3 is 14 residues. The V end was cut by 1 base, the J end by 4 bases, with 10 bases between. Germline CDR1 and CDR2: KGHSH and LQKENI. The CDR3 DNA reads TGTGCCAGCTCACCACTTGAGGCGGGCACTGAAGCTTTCTTT. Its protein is CASSPLEAGTEAFF.

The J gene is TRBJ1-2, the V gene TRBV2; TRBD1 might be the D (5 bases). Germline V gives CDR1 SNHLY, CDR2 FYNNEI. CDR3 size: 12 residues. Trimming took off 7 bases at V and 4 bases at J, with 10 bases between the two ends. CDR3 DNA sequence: TGTGCCAGCACCTCAGGGAGCTATGGCTACACCTTC. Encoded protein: CASTSGSYGYTF.

The CDR3, as DNA: TGTGCCATCAGTGAGACTGATGGCGAGCAGTACTTC. Its translation is CAISETDGEQYF. The V gene is TRBV10-3, the J gene TRBJ2-7; the D is unclear. Trimming cost V 2 bases and J 6 bases, with 8 bases left between them. The CDR3 is 12 residues long. Germline CDR1 ENHRY, CDR2 SYGVKD.

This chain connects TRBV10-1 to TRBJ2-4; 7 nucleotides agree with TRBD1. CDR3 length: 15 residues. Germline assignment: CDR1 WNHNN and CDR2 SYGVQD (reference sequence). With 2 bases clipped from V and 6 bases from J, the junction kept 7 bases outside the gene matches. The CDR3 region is CASSETGTEGNIQYF. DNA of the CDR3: TGCGCCAGCAGTGAGACCGGGACAGAGGGAAACATTCAGTACTTC.

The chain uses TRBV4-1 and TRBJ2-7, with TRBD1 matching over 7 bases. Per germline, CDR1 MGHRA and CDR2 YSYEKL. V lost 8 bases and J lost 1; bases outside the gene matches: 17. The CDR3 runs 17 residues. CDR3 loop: CASAPFWEQGSSYEQYF. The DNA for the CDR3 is TGCGCCAGCGCTCCTTTTTGGGAACAGGGGTCTTCCTACGAGCAGTACTTC.

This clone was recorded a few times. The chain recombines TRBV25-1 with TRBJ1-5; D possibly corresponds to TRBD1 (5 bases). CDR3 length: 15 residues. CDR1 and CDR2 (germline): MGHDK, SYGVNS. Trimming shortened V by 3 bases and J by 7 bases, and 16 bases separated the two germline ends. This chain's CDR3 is CASSEVGREGQPQHF. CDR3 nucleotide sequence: TGTGCCAGCAGTGAGGTTGGCAGGGAGGGACAGCCCCAGCATTTT.

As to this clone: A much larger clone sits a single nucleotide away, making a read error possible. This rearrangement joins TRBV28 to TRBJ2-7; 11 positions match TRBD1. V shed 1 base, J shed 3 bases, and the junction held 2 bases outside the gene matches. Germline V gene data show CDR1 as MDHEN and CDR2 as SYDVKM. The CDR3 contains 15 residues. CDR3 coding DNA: TGTGCCAGCAGTTTATCCGGGACAGGGGGCTACGAGCAGTACTTC. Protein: CASSLSGTGGYEQYF.

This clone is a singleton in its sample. In DNA, the CDR3 is TGTGCCAGCAGCTCATTCACGGACAGCCCTGGGGCCGGGGAGCTGTTTTTT. Translating gives CASSSFTDSPGAGELFF. The J gene is TRBJ2-2, the V gene TRBV21-1; TRBD1 reflects the table's D call only, with no check against the DNA. TRBV21-1 is listed as a pseudogene. This CDR3 is built from 17 residues.

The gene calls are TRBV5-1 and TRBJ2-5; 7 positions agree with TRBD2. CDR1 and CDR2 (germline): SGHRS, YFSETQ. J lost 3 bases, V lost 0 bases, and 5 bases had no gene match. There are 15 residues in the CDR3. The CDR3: CASSLAYLAEETQYF. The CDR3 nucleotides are TGCGCCAGCAGCTTGGCCTATCTAGCGGAAGAGACCCAGTACTTC. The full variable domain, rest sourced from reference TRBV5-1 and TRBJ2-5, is KAGVTQTPRYLIKTRGQQVTLSCSPISGHRSVSWYQQTPGQGLQFLFEYFSETQRNKGNFPGRFSGRQFSNSRSEMNVSTLELGDSALYLCASSLAYLAEETQYFGPGTRLLVL.

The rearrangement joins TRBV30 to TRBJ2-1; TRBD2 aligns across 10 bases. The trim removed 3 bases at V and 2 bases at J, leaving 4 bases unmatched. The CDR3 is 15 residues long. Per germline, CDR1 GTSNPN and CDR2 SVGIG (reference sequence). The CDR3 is CAWSASGRAYNEQFF. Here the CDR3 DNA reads TGTGCCTGGAGCGCGAGCGGGAGGGCCTACAATGAGCAGTTCTTC. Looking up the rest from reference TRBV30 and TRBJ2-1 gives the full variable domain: SQTIHQWPATLVQPVGSPLSLECTVEGTSNPNLYWYRQAAGRGLQLLFYSVGIGQISSEVPQNLSASRPQDRQFILSSKKLLLSDSGFYLCAWSASGRAYNEQFFGPGTRLTVL.

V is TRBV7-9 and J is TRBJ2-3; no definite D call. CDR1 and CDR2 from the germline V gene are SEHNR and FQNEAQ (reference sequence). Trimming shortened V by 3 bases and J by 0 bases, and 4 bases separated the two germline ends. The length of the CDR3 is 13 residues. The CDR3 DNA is TGTGCCAGCAGCTTTTCTAGCACAGATACGCAGTATTTT. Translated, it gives CASSFSSTDTQYF.

The CDR3 sequence is CASVLDVGYEQYF. In DNA, the CDR3 is TGTGCCAGTGTCTTAGACGTGGGTTACGAGCAGTACTTC. The chain couples TRBV7-9 to TRBJ2-7; D gene unclear. CDR1 and CDR2 (germline): SEHNR, FQNEAQ (reference sequence). CDR3 length: 13 amino acids. V lost 9 bases and J lost 4, with 16 bases in between.